Listed below are T cell receptor beta chains from one sample, sequenced in a study of blood T cell repertoires in COVID-19. Assay used: immunoSEQ multiplex PCR; TCRdb lists only in-frame clones, some missing. The sample shows over 120,000 clones, 84% of them seen only once. The sequencing sample was made of peripheral blood. The receptors come from a human donor in a cohort sampled during active COVID-19. Both conserved end residues are part of each CDR3. D genes are given only for firm matches. A row's size may be missing; if present it is once, few, many or a size class.

CDR3aa: CASSLVGSPVGYEQYF
CDR3nt: TGTGCCAGCAGCTTAGTAGGGAGCCCCGTCGGCTACGAGCAGTACTTC
v_gene: TRBV7-8
d_gene: .
j_gene: TRBJ2-7
abundance: .

CDR3aa: CASSESSLREKLFF
CDR3nt: TGTGCCAGCAGTGAATCATCCCTCCGGGAAAAACTGTTTTTT
v_gene: TRBV2
d_gene: .
j_gene: TRBJ1-4
abundance: .

CDR3aa: CASSVLAGGPYTQYF
CDR3nt: TGTGCCAGCAGCGTACTAGCGGGGGGGCCTTATACGCAGTATTTT
v_gene: TRBV9
d_gene: TRBD2
j_gene: TRBJ2-3
abundance: .

CDR3aa: CASSDSGTVYGYTF
CDR3nt: TGTGCCAGCAGCGATTCCGGGACAGTCTATGGCTACACCTTC
v_gene: TRBV5-6
d_gene: TRBD1
j_gene: TRBJ1-2
abundance: .

CDR3aa: CASSLGTGRAGNTIYF
CDR3nt: TGTGCCAGCAGCTTAGGCACGGGGAGGGCTGGAAACACCATATATTTT
v_gene: TRBV13
d_gene: .
j_gene: TRBJ1-3
abundance: .

CDR3aa: CASRRDGDNEQFF
CDR3nt: TGTGCCAGCAGGCGGGACGGAGACAATGAGCAGTTCTTC
v_gene: TRBV2
d_gene: .
j_gene: TRBJ2-1
abundance: .

CDR3aa: CASSPLPRAEATDTQYF
CDR3nt: TGTGCCAGCAGCCCCCTTCCACGAGCGGAAGCCACAGATACGCAGTATTTT
v_gene: TRBV9
d_gene: .
j_gene: TRBJ2-3
abundance: .

CDR3aa: CASSDPGQGSPGANVLTF
CDR3nt: TGTGCCAGCAGCGACCCGGGACAGGGGTCACCTGGGGCCAACGTCCTGACTTTC
v_gene: TRBV6-4
d_gene: TRBD1
j_gene: TRBJ2-6
abundance: .

CDR3aa: CASSLRGLTEAFF
CDR3nt: TGTGCCAGCAGCTTAAGGGGGCTTACTGAAGCTTTCTTT
v_gene: TRBV7-2
d_gene: TRBD1
j_gene: TRBJ1-1
abundance: .

CDR3aa: CASSWDSSFSPLHF
CDR3nt: TGTGCCAGCAGTTGGGACAGCTCCTTTTCACCCCTCCACTTT
v_gene: TRBV6-2/TRBV6-3
d_gene: TRBD1
j_gene: TRBJ1-6
abundance: .

CDR3aa: CAWTRTGRFYGYTF
CDR3nt: TGTGCCTGGACCAGGACAGGCCGATTCTATGGCTACACCTTC
v_gene: TRBV30
d_gene: TRBD1
j_gene: TRBJ1-2
abundance: few

CDR3aa: CASSNRGRTGELFF
CDR3nt: TGTGCCAGCAGCAACCGGGGAAGGACCGGGGAGCTGTTTTTT
v_gene: TRBV5-4
d_gene: .
j_gene: TRBJ2-2
abundance: few